A single T cell receptor beta chain is shown here with its context. This record belongs to a study of blood T cell repertoires in COVID-19. Looking at the study overall: From the United States, Italy and Spain came samples of acute and convalescent COVID-19. In each case, the material was cDNA or gDNA derived from T cells, B-cell-depleted T cells, or PBMCs.

Original processing methods: Amplification of reference gene primers provided the estimated nucleated cell counts. Measured with immunoSEQ multiplex PCR; TCRdb has only the in-frame clones, and not every one. V and J calls and clone size are copied from that table; D and trimming were computed from the DNA. The sample gives 200,000 to 250,000 clones, more than 75% of which show up once; roughly 8.2% is in the top ten. Germline values: CDR1 SGHNT, CDR2 YYREEE (reference sequence). V gave up 2 bases and J gave up 3 bases, with 9 bases separating them. The CDR3 runs 14 residues. This receptor was identified in a woman of 80 years or more with COVID-19, enrolled during active disease. This chain uses TRBV5-4 with TRBJ1-5; D possibly corresponds to TRBD1 (6 bases). Input material: peripheral blood. The CDR3 DNA reads as TGTGCCAGCAGCTTAGGGACATCCAATCAGCCCCAGCATTTT. As protein: CASSLGTSNQPQHF.